Reported below is one T cell receptor (beta chain). Losses at the gene ends were 2 bases for V and 8 bases for J; bases not matched to a gene: 7. The CDR3 is made up of 16 amino acids. The germline V gene encodes CDR1 KGHDR and CDR2 SFDVKD. Generated by immunoSEQ multiplex PCR, the TCRdb table keeps only in-frame clones and is missing some. The sample has 250,000 to 300,000 clones, roughly nine tenths seen once; the top ten hold approximately 12%. This sample was taken from a study of blood T cell repertoires in COVID-19. The sample consisted of peripheral blood. The chain links TRBV24-1 to TRBJ2-1; 11 nucleotides align to TRBD1. The receptor was derived from a woman younger than 45 with COVID-19, enrolled during active disease. The CDR3 nucleotides are TGTGCCACCAGTGATTGGACAGGGGGCGCCGGGGATGAGCAGTTCTTC. This gives the protein CATSDWTGGAGDEQFF.